Sequencing of this T cell receptor beta chain was carried out in a study of blood T cell repertoires in COVID-19. Study in general: Sites across the United States, Italy and Spain contributed samples from acute and convalescent COVID-19. PBMCs, B-cell-depleted T cells, or T cells provided the cDNA or gDNA that made up the material.

The authors' processing: Reference gene primer amplification gave nucleated cell count estimates. Method: immunoSEQ multiplex PCR; TCRdb's copy keeps in-frame clones and lacks some. V, J and clone size were drawn from that table, and D and trimming were deduced from the DNA. This table has 220,000 or so clones, approximately 88% appearing once. Germline V lookup: CDR1 KGHSH, CDR2 LQKENI. The V and J ends lost 6 bases and 4 bases, in that order; junction bases with no gene match: 8. This CDR3 spans 15 amino acids. The TCR was taken from a man in his fifties or sixties who had recovered from COVID-19. This chain joins TRBV18 and TRBJ1-5, with TRBD1 matching 8 bases. Material for sequencing was peripheral blood. In nucleotides, the CDR3 is TGTGCCAGCTCGCAGGGACAGGCGCTAAATCAGCCCCAGCATTTT. This translates into CASSQGQALNQPQHF. Full variable domain (remainder filled in from reference TRBV18 and TRBJ1-5): NAGVMQNPRHLVRRRGQEARLRCSPMKGHSHVYWYRQLPEEGLKFMVYLQKENIIDESGMPKERFSAEFPKEGPSILRIQQVVRGDSAAYFCASSQGQALNQPQHFGDGTRLSIL.